The rows below give T cell receptor beta chains drawn from one sample of a study of blood T cell repertoires in COVID-19. TCRdb's copy holds only in-frame clones and misses some; the assay was immunoSEQ multiplex PCR. The sample shows under 250,000 clones, around 87% of them seen only once. Sequencing was performed on peripheral blood. Receptor source: a woman in her sixties or seventies with active or convalescent COVID-19. Each CDR3 is given with its conserved first and last residue. D genes are given only for firm matches. Clone size is given for some rows only: seen once, a few or many times, or a class if the clone is expanded.

cdr3_nt cdr3_aa v_call d_call j_call clone_size
TGTGCCAGCAGTTACCGGACTAGCGGGGGTTACGAGCAGTACTTC CASSYRTSGGYEQYF TRBV6-2/TRBV6-3 TRBD2 TRBJ2-7 .
TGTGCCAGCAGCTTAGCAGGACAGGGCAAAGGTTCGACTGAAGCTTTCTTT CASSLAGQGKGSTEAFF TRBV7-2 TRBD1 TRBJ1-1 .
TGTGCCAGCAGTGAGGAGGACAGGGCTTGGAACACTGAAGCTTTCTTT CASSEEDRAWNTEAFF TRBV6-1 TRBD1 TRBJ1-1 .
TGTGCCAGCAGCTTGCCACAGGGTCGGACAGATACGCAGTATTTT CASSLPQGRTDTQYF TRBV5-4 . TRBJ2-3 .
TGTGCCAGCAGCGCGGGGGACAGACTTAGCAATCAGCCCCAGCATTTT CASSAGDRLSNQPQHF TRBV9 TRBD1 TRBJ1-5 .
TGTGCCAGCAGCTTATACAGCCTAAACACTGAAGCTTTCTTT CASSLYSLNTEAFF TRBV5-4 . TRBJ1-1 .
TGTGCCAGCAGCAAGCCTCGGACTAGAGCCACCGGGGAGCTGTTTTTT CASSKPRTRATGELFF TRBV21-1 . TRBJ2-2 .
TGTGCCAGCAGCGTAGGGGGCCCCGAGCAGTACTTC CASSVGGPEQYF TRBV9 . TRBJ2-7 .
TGTGCCAGCAGCCGGGGACAGGGGGTTTCACCCCTCCACTTT CASSRGQGVSPLHF TRBV5-4 TRBD1 TRBJ1-6 .
TGCGCCAGCAGCCAGGAACAGGGGCTCTCCTACGAGCAGTACTTC CASSQEQGLSYEQYF TRBV4-3 TRBD1 TRBJ2-7 .
TGTGCCAGTACTCAGGCAGGCTTGAATTCACCCCTCCACTTT CASTQAGLNSPLHF TRBV19 . TRBJ1-6 .
TGTGCCAGCAGCGTAGATTTAGGGGCCCCAAGGAGAAACACCATATATTTT CASSVDLGAPRRNTIYF TRBV9 . TRBJ1-3 .
TGCGCCAGCAGCTTGAATCCGATAGATGAAAAACTGTTTTTT CASSLNPIDEKLFF TRBV5-1 . TRBJ1-4 .
TGTGCCAGCAGCCCACAGGGAACACCTCAAGGCTACACCTTC CASSPQGTPQGYTF TRBV11-2 . TRBJ1-2 .
TGTGCCAGCAGCCAGGGACAGGGATCCTATAATTCACCCCTCCACTTT CASSQGQGSYNSPLHF TRBV4-2 TRBD1 TRBJ1-6 .
TGTGCCAGTAGTTCACCGGGGACAGCTCCCATTAACACTGAAGCTTTCTTT CASSSPGTAPINTEAFF TRBV19 TRBD1 TRBJ1-1 .
TGTGCCAGCAGTTTCGGCCGGGTGAACACTGAAGCTTTCTTT CASSFGRVNTEAFF TRBV27 . TRBJ1-1 .
TGTGCCAGCAGGGAACAGGGTTCCTACGAGCAGTACTTC CASREQGSYEQYF TRBV27 . TRBJ2-7 .
TGTGCCAGCAGTGAGCCCGGGACAGCGGCTTCACCCCTCCACTTT CASSEPGTAASPLHF TRBV2 TRBD1 TRBJ1-6 .
TGTGCCACCAGCAGAGATGGAGGGCTCTTAGGATACACCTTC CATSRDGGLLGYTF TRBV15 . TRBJ1-2 .
TGTGCCAGCAGCCAATTCGCGGGGGGGCAAGAGACCCAGTACTTC CASSQFAGGQETQYF TRBV7-2 TRBD2 TRBJ2-5 .
TGTGCCAGCAGCCAAGACCCAGGGGGCATTCAGTACTTC CASSQDPGGIQYF TRBV3-1/TRBV3-2 TRBD1 TRBJ2-4 .
TGTGCCAGCAGCAAGGGGACTCTTAGCTCCTACAATGAGCAGTTCTTC CASSKGTLSSYNEQFF TRBV7-2 . TRBJ2-1 .
TGTGCCAGCAGCCCCCGAGGGTCTCTGCGCGGTGGTCAGCCCCAGCATTTT CASSPRGSLRGGQPQHF TRBV27 . TRBJ1-5 .
TGTGCCAGCAGCCCCGGGGTCCTCACCATCTACGAGCAGTACTTC CASSPGVLTIYEQYF TRBV9 . TRBJ2-7 .
TGTGCCAGCAGCTTAGGGACAGGGTGGAACACTGAAGCTTTCTTT CASSLGTGWNTEAFF TRBV7-9 TRBD1 TRBJ1-1 few
TGTGCCAGTAGTATAACGGACAGTTCTGGAAACACCATATATTTT CASSITDSSGNTIYF TRBV19 . TRBJ1-3 .
TGTGCCAGCAGCTTTTCCGGTTGGAACACTGAAGCTTTCTTT CASSFSGWNTEAFF TRBV7-9 . TRBJ1-1 .
TGTGCCAGCAGCCGAGGGTCCGGGACAGGGATGAAGTATACGCAGTATTTT CASSRGSGTGMKYTQYF TRBV3-1/TRBV3-2 TRBD1 TRBJ2-3 .
TGTGCCATCCGGAACCAGGGCTTCTCTGGAAACACCATATATTTT CAIRNQGFSGNTIYF TRBV10-3 . TRBJ1-3 .
TGTGCCAGCAGTTTGGGGGCTGGCACTGAAGCTTTCTTT CASSLGAGTEAFF TRBV12-3/TRBV12-4 . TRBJ1-1 once
TGTGCCAGCAGTAAGGACAGGAGCACAGATACGCAGTATTTT CASSKDRSTDTQYF TRBV6-2/TRBV6-3 TRBD1 TRBJ2-3 .
TGTGCCAGCAGCTTAGGAGCGGGGGGGCGTGATACGCAGTATTTT CASSLGAGGRDTQYF TRBV7-2 TRBD2 TRBJ2-3 .
TGCGCCAGCAGCTTGGCCCCAGCGACTAGCGAACTCGGTGAGCAGTACTTC CASSLAPATSELGEQYF TRBV5-1 TRBD2 TRBJ2-7 .
TGCGCCAGCAGCCAAGAGGTAATAACAGCCGATTATGGCTACACCTTC CASSQEVITADYGYTF TRBV4-1 . TRBJ1-2 .
TGTGCCAGCAGCTCCCAACTAGCGGGGGGGCATCGAGCCGGGGAGCTGTTTTTT CASSSQLAGGHRAGELFF TRBV28 TRBD2 TRBJ2-2 .
TGTGCCAGCACCGCTACCGCTGGTGGCAATCAGCCCCAGCATTTT CASTATAGGNQPQHF TRBV7-2 . TRBJ1-5 .
TGTGCCACCAGCAGAGGGGGAGGGGAGACCCAGTACTTC CATSRGGGETQYF TRBV15 TRBD2 TRBJ2-5 .
TGTGCCAGCACCGGGGGACTGCGGGAGCAGTTCTTC CASTGGLREQFF TRBV7-9 . TRBJ2-1 .
TGTGCCAGCAGCTGGGCACTCCAAGAGACCCAGTACTTC CASSWALQETQYF TRBV11-2 . TRBJ2-5 .
TGTGCCAGCAGTTTCACCGGGACAGGGTACGGCTACACCTTC CASSFTGTGYGYTF TRBV27 TRBD1 TRBJ1-2 once
TGTGCCACCAGCAGAGCCGATCAGCCCCAGCATTTT CATSRADQPQHF TRBV15 . TRBJ1-5 few
TGCGCCAGCAGCCTCCGGGTTGCAACTAATGAAAAACTGTTTTTT CASSLRVATNEKLFF TRBV4-3 . TRBJ1-4 once
TGTGCCAGCAGTGAAGCGCCCGGGGGGGGAAATGAGCAGTTCTTC CASSEAPGGGNEQFF TRBV6-1 TRBD2 TRBJ2-1 .